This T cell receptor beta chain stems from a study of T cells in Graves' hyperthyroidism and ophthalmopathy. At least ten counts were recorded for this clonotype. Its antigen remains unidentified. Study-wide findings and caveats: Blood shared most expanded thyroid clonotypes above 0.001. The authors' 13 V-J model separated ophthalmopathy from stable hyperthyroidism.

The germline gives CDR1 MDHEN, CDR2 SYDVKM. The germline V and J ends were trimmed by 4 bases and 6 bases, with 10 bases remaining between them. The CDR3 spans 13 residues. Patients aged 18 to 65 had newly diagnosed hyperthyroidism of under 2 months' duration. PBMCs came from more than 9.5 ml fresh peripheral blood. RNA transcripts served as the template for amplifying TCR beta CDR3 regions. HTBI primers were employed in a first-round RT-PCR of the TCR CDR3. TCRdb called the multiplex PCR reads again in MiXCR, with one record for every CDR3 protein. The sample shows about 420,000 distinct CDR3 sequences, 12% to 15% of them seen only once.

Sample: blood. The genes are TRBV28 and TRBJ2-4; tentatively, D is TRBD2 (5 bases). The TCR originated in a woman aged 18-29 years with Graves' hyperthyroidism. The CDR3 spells CASSSAGINIQYF. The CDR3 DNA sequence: TGTGCCAGCAGTTCCGCCGGGATAAACATTCAGTACTTC.